These 20 T cell receptor beta chains were all obtained from the same sample, sequenced in a study of persistence of HIV-infected CD4 T cells. Their recognized antigens are unknown. The libraries were made with immunoSEQ version 4 in survey mode. The repertoire was sequenced with immunoSEQ multiplex PCR; TCRdb's copy has only in-frame clones and lacks some. The table records under 20,000 clones, 65% of them present only once. The stimulus was an HIV-1 Gag 15-mer peptide pool, roughly 1 ug/peptide/mL. Sorting of responding CD4+ T cells relied on upregulated CD40 ligand together with CD69. Sample: CD4+ T cells sorted from PBMCs after roughly 20-hour stimulation, taken from a patient who received antiretroviral therapy. Source of these receptors: an adult woman with HIV who was CMV-seropositive.

This clone is medium-sized within its sample. J is TRBJ1-1 and V is TRBV30; tentative D call: TRBD1 (6 bases). Trimming removed 1 base from V and 5 bases from J, with 11 bases in between. The germline V gene encodes CDR1 GTSNPN and CDR2 SVGIG (reference sequence). This CDR3 is 13 amino acids long. This CDR3 reads CAWSADRRTEAFF. The CDR3 DNA sequence: TGTGCCTGGAGTGCCGACAGGAGGACTGAAGCTTTCTTT.

V is TRBV5-6 and J is TRBJ1-1; the D gene is possibly TRBD1 (5 bases). Germline loops: CDR1 SGHDT, CDR2 YYEEEE. The CDR3 is 14 residues long. V shed 2 bases and J shed 0 bases, with 8 bases lying between them. The CDR3 nucleotides read TGTGCCAGCAGCTTAATGACAGTGAACACTGAAGCTTTCTTT. Amino acid sequence: CASSLMTVNTEAFF.

The chain joins TRBV6-5 to TRBJ1-6; D is uncertain. Deletions cut 7 bases from V and 9 bases from J, with 13 bases between. CDR3 length: 13 amino acids. Germline CDR1 MNHEY, CDR2 SVGAGI. CDR3 DNA sequence: TGTGCCAGCACCTATAGTTTGGGTTCACCCCTCCACTTT. This translates into CASTYSLGSPLHF.

The chain recombines TRBV2 with TRBJ1-2; possible D gene TRBD1, 6 bases. Germline V CDR1 and CDR2: SNHLY, FYNNEI. V was trimmed by 6 bases and J by 3 bases, leaving 14 bases between them. This CDR3 has 14 amino acids. CDR3 residues: CASSLRQEDYGYTF. The CDR3 DNA is TGTGCCAGCAGCCTTAGACAGGAAGACTATGGCTACACCTTC.

The V gene is TRBV19, the J gene TRBJ2-2, with unresolved D. CDR3 size: 14 residues. The germline V and J ends were trimmed by 5 bases and 7 bases, with 14 bases remaining between them. CDR1 and CDR2 from the germline V gene are LNHDA and SQIVND (reference sequence). The CDR3 nucleotides read TGTGCCAGTAGTGTCCGACTTTTATACGGGGAGCTGTTTTTT. Amino acid sequence: CASSVRLLYGELFF.

The chain uses TRBV28 and TRBJ1-2; D might be TRBD1 (5 bases). CDR1 MDHEN and CDR2 SYDVKM come from the germline V gene. This CDR3 contains 13 residues. Trimming removed 6 bases at V and 0 bases at J, with 8 bases between. Here the CDR3 DNA reads TGTGCCAGCAGGGTGGACACTAACTATGGCTACACCTTC. Encoded protein: CASRVDTNYGYTF.

The chain is built from TRBV11-1 and TRBJ1-2, with D unclear. CDR1 is SGHAT, CDR2 FQDESV, per germline (reference sequence). This CDR3 region has 13 residues. Trimming removed 6 bases from V and 5 bases from J, with 13 bases in between. Here the CDR3 reads CASSLEGWYGYTF. CDR3 bases: TGTGCCAGCAGTCTCGAGGGTTGGTATGGCTACACCTTC.

DNA for the CDR3: TGTGCCAGCAGTAATTGGAGGGGTGACACTGAAGCTTTCTTT. Amino acid sequence: CASSNWRGDTEAFF. V usage is TRBV2 and J usage is TRBJ1-1; D might be TRBD1 (5 bases). Trimming removed 5 bases at V and 3 bases at J, with 13 bases between. The germline V gene has CDR1 SNHLY and CDR2 FYNNEI. This CDR3 is built from 14 residues. Supplemented by reference TRBV2 and TRBJ1-1, the full variable domain reads EPEVTQTPSHQVTQMGQEVILRCVPISNHLYFYWYRQILGQKVEFLVSFYNNEISEKSEIFDDQFSVERPDGSNFTLKIRSTKLEDSAMYFCASSNWRGDTEAFFGQGTRLTVV.

The chain joins TRBV6-1 to TRBJ2-7; 8 bases map to TRBD1. The CDR3 has 14 residues. Germline trimming cut 2 bases from V and 4 bases from J; bases unmatched to any gene: 4. Germline CDR1 and CDR2: MNHNS and SASEGT. In DNA, the CDR3 is TGTGCCAGCAGTGAATCAGGGGGCAGTTACGAGCAGTACGTC. This codes for CASSESGGSYEQYV.

The V call is TRBV7-6, the J call TRBJ2-1, with D hard to call. Germline V lookup: CDR1 SGHVS, CDR2 FNYEAQ. The ends were cut back, 6 bases at V and 6 bases at J, with 15 bases in the middle. The CDR3 is 14 residues long. CDR3 sequence reads: CASSQLGWVNEQFF. The CDR3 DNA sequence: TGTGCCAGCAGTCAACTCGGGTGGGTCAATGAGCAGTTCTTC.

The genes are TRBV5-4 and TRBJ2-2, with D unclear. CDR3 length: 14 amino acids. Per the germline V gene, CDR1 is SGHNT and CDR2 is YYREEE (reference sequence). Deletions cut 1 base from V and 7 bases from J, with 11 bases between. The CDR3 coding sequence is TGTGCCAGCAGCTTGAGAAGGAACGGCGGGGAGCTGTTTTTT. It specifies CASSLRRNGGELFF.

This chain joins TRBV5-1 and TRBJ2-6; D remains ambiguous. The ends were cut back, 3 bases at V and 0 bases at J, with 13 bases in the middle. This CDR3 contains 17 residues. Germline values: CDR1 SGHRS, CDR2 YFSETQ. The CDR3 coding sequence is TGCGCCAGCAGCTCCGCGTCTCTCACCTCTGGGGCCAACGTCCTGACTTTC. Translated: CASSSASLTSGANVLTF. The full variable domain, with the rest looked up from reference TRBV5-1 and TRBJ2-6, is KAGVTQTPRYLIKTRGQQVTLSCSPISGHRSVSWYQQTPGQGLQFLFEYFSETQRNKGNFPGRFSGRQFSNSRSEMNVSTLELGDSALYLCASSSASLTSGANVLTFGAGSRLTVL.

The chain joins TRBV6-6 to TRBJ2-6; D not resolved. The length of the CDR3 is 19 residues. The germline V gene has CDR1 MNHNY and CDR2 SVGAGI (reference sequence). V dropped 5 bases and J dropped 2 bases, with 22 bases sitting between them. The CDR3 region has the DNA TGTGCCAGCAGTCCCGAGGTACTCCACTCCCGGGCTGGGGCCAACGTCCTGACTTTC. It translates to CASSPEVLHSRAGANVLTF.

The chain recombines TRBV19 with TRBJ1-2; TRBD1 agrees at 9 bases. The CDR3 has 15 residues. CDR1 and CDR2 from the germline V gene are LNHDA and SQIVND (reference sequence). The junction had 7 bases not matched to a gene; V was cut back by 4 bases and J by 4 bases. The CDR3 region has the DNA TGTGCCAGTAGTAGGGGACAGGGAACGACCTATGGCTACACCTTC. Translated, it gives CASSRGQGTTYGYTF. The complete variable domain, with remaining parts taken from reference TRBV19 and TRBJ1-2, reads DGGITQSPKYLFRKEGQNVTLSCEQNLNHDAMYWYRQDPGQGLRLIYYSQIVNDFQKGDIAEGYSVSREKKESFPLTVTSAQKNPTAFYLCASSRGQGTTYGYTFGSGTRLTVV.

This sequence joins TRBV2 and TRBJ1-1, with unresolved D. Germline-derived CDR1 and CDR2 are SNHLY and FYNNEI. The CDR3 is 12 residues long. V was trimmed by 8 bases and J by 6 bases, leaving 13 bases between them. The CDR3, as DNA: TGTGCCAGCTCCCATGGGTTCCCTGAAGCTTTCTTT. It encodes CASSHGFPEAFF.

This clone was recorded only once. This sequence joins TRBV12-5 and TRBJ1-5, with TRBD1 identical over 7 bases. The CDR3 runs 18 residues. Germline CDR1 LGHNT, CDR2 FRNRAP. V lost 0 bases, J lost 3 bases, and 11 bases stayed unmatched. The CDR3 nucleotides are TGTGCTAGTGGTTTGGTTCTCGACAGGGTTTATAACAATCAGCCCCAGCATTTT. This translates into CASGLVLDRVYNNQPQHF.

The chain has TRBV19 and TRBJ1-2; tentatively, D is TRBD1 (5 bases). Germline lookup yields CDR1 LNHDA and CDR2 SQIVND (reference sequence). Trimming removed 1 base from V and 4 bases from J, with 10 bases in between. The CDR3 length is 14 residues. The CDR3 DNA sequence: TGTGCCAGTAGTATAGCGGCGGGGACCTATGGCTACACCTTC. Residues: CASSIAAGTYGYTF.

The chain has TRBV11-3 and TRBJ2-5; no firm D call. The CDR3 runs to 14 residues. The V gene lost 4 bases and the J gene lost 4 bases, with 13 bases spanning the gap. The germline V gene has CDR1 SGHNT and CDR2 YENEEA. The CDR3, as DNA: TGTGCCAGCAGCTCCCCCCGGGCCCCAGAGACCCAGTACTTC. Translating gives CASSSPRAPETQYF.

V usage is TRBV11-2 and J usage is TRBJ1-2, with D perhaps TRBD1 (5 bases). CDR3 length: 13 residues. Germline V gene data show CDR1 as SGHAT and CDR2 as FQNNGV. Trimming left V 0 bases short and J 4 bases short, with 6 bases between. The CDR3 protein is CASSLDGAYGYTF. The CDR3 DNA reads TGTGCCAGCAGCTTAGATGGGGCCTATGGCTACACCTTC. Drawing the rest from reference TRBV11-2 and TRBJ1-2, the complete variable domain is EAGVAQSPRYKIIEKRQSVAFWCNPISGHATLYWYQQILGQGPKLLIQFQNNGVVDDSQLPKDRFSAERLKGVDSTLKIQPAKLEDSAVYLCASSLDGAYGYTFGSGTRLTVV.

The chain carries TRBV2 and TRBJ1-1; TRBD1 aligns across 7 bases. J was trimmed by 1 base and V by 2 bases; bases with no gene match: 4. Germline CDR1 SNHLY, CDR2 FYNNEI. This CDR3 has 15 residues. The CDR3 nucleotides are TGTGCCAGCAGTGAACGGGCAGGGGGGAACACTGAAGCTTTCTTT. This codes for CASSERAGGNTEAFF. Filled out from reference TRBV2 and TRBJ1-1, the complete variable domain reads EPEVTQTPSHQVTQMGQEVILRCVPISNHLYFYWYRQILGQKVEFLVSFYNNEISEKSEIFDDQFSVERPDGSNFTLKIRSTKLEDSAMYFCASSERAGGNTEAFFGQGTRLTVV.